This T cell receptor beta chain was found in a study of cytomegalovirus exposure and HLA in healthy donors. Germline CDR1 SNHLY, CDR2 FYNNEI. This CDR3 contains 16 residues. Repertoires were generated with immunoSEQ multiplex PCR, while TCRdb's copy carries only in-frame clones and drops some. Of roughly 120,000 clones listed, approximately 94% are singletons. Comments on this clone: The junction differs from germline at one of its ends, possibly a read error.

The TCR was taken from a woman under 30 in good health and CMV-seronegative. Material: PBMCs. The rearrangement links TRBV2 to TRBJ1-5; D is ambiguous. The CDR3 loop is CASSEDAAGNNQPGDF. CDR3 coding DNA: TGTGCCAGCAGTGAAGACGCGGCAGGAAACAATCAGCCCGGGGATTTT.